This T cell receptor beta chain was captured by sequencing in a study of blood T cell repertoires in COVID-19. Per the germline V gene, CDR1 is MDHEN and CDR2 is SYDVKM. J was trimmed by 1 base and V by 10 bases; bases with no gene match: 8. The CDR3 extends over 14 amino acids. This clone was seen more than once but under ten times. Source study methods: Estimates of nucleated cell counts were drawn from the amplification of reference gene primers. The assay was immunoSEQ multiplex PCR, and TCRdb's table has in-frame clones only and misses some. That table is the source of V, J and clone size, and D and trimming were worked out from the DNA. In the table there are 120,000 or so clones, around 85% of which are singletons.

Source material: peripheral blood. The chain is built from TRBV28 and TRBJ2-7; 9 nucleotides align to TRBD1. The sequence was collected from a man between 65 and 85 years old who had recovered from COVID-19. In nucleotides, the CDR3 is TGTGCCACCCGCCGGGACAGGGATTCCTACGAGCAGTACTTC. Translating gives CATRRDRDSYEQYF.